This TCR beta chain was sequenced for a study of shared clonotypes between healthy human individuals. The data were produced by immunoSEQ multiplex PCR, yet TCRdb's version contains in-frame clones alone and is incomplete. The sample contains around 1.1 million clones, about 80% of which appear only once. The CDR3 has 14 amino acids. Germline values: CDR1 SGHTS, CDR2 YDEGEE. Between the trimmed V and J ends, which lost 0 bases and 2 bases, there was a span of 7 bases. As regards this clone: Antigen specificity is unknown.

Findings and limits, study-wide: Clonotype sharing across several donors was observed for around 5.1% of naive CD4 clonotypes. Rarefaction showed that sequencing of sorted subsets was incomplete (despite large depth). Estimated richness values were generally larger in naive subsets than in memory subsets. The low donor count limited represented genetic and exposure-history diversity.

The sequenced sample consisted of memory CD4+ T cells from PBMCs. Subset given: CD45RA-negative fraction. The J gene is TRBJ2-3, the V gene TRBV5-8; D remains ambiguous. The sequence was collected from a young man in good health. Some clones in this sample may be carry-over from other donors' samples. As DNA, the CDR3 is TGTGCCAGCAGCTTGGTTGGCAACACAGATACGCAGTATTTT. It encodes CASSLVGNTDTQYF.